This T cell receptor beta chain is drawn from a study of cytomegalovirus exposure and HLA in healthy donors. The overall study: From donors who were HLA-typed, an early data release held around 80 million unique TCRs.

In regard to this clone: What it recognizes is unknown.

Overall study results and limits: Most TCR sequences proved rare, with some public TCRs found in many donors.

The PCR was carried out with 60 Vbeta primers and 13 Jbeta primers. Clones were read by immunoSEQ multiplex PCR, and TCRdb kept only the in-frame ones, dropping some. The sample shows tens of thousands of clones, around 84% of them seen only once. Per germline, CDR1 GTSNPN and CDR2 SVGIG (reference sequence). This CDR3 is built from 15 residues. Trimming took 4 bases from V and 5 from J, leaving 20 bases between them. The chain recombines TRBV30 with TRBJ1-1; D not resolved. Sequencing used PBMCs. This TCR derives from a man aged 35 to 55 in good health and CMV-seronegative. DNA of the CDR3: TGTGCCTGGAAACTACGGTCCCCCGGTAGAACTGAAGCTTTCTTT. Translation gives CAWKLRSPGRTEAFF.